These 8 T cell receptor beta chains originate from one sample sequenced in a study of OX40 agonist ivuxolimab in advanced cancers. Using immunoSEQ multiplex PCR, the repertoire was profiled, and TCRdb retains in-frame clones only, with some absent. Of approximately 23,000 clones in the sample, about 88% were seen once. The sample was CD4+ or CD8+ T cells sorted from blood, taken in a trial of the OX40 agonist ivuxolimab. All receptors come from an adult with an advanced solid tumor such as melanoma, head and neck, liver or kidney cancer.

The V gene is TRBV30, the J gene TRBJ2-7; D unresolved. The V end was cut by 5 bases, the J end by 4 bases, with 21 bases between. The CDR3 consists of 15 residues. Per the germline V gene, CDR1 is GTSNPN and CDR2 is SVGIG (reference sequence). The CDR3 loop is CAWSTIATFSYEQYF. CDR3 bases: TGTGCCTGGTCAACCATTGCGACCTTTAGTTACGAGCAGTACTTC. Drawing the rest from reference TRBV30 and TRBJ2-7, the complete variable domain is SQTIHQWPATLVQPVGSPLSLECTVEGTSNPNLYWYRQAAGRGLQLLFYSVGIGQISSEVPQNLSASRPQDRQFILSSKKLLLSDSGFYLCAWSTIATFSYEQYFGPGTRLTVT.

This clone has just a few counts. The V call is TRBV19, the J call TRBJ2-7, with D tentatively TRBD1 (6 bases). Germline V lookup: CDR1 LNHDA, CDR2 SQIVND (reference sequence). The CDR3 loop spans 13 amino acids. V shed 6 bases and J shed 2 bases, with 11 bases lying between them. The CDR3: CASRPRDTYEQYF. DNA for the CDR3: TGTGCCAGTAGACCCCGGGACACCTACGAGCAGTACTTC.

The V and J genes are TRBV18 and TRBJ2-2; D possibly matches TRBD1 or TRBD2 (5 bases each). CDR1 is KGHSH, CDR2 LQKENI, per germline. This CDR3 has 13 amino acids. The V gene lost 6 bases and the J gene lost 5 bases, with 10 bases spanning the gap. This CDR3 is CASSLGRTGELFF. CDR3 sequence (DNA): TGTGCCAGCTCGCTGGGACGAACCGGGGAGCTGTTTTTT. The full variable domain, its missing parts supplied by reference TRBV18 and TRBJ2-2, is NAGVMQNPRHLVRRRGQEARLRCSPMKGHSHVYWYRQLPEEGLKFMVYLQKENIIDESGMPKERFSAEFPKEGPSILRIQQVVRGDSAAYFCASSLGRTGELFFGEGSRLTVL.

The chain couples TRBV7-9 to TRBJ2-7; 7 bases match TRBD1. Looked up from germline, CDR1 is SEHNR and CDR2 is FQNEAQ (reference sequence). This CDR3 spans 15 amino acids. Losses at the gene ends were 6 bases for V and 3 bases for J; bases not matched to a gene: 11. The CDR3 DNA follows: TGTGCCAGCAGGCCATCATCGTGGGACAGCTACGAGCAGTACTTC. This sequence encodes CASRPSSWDSYEQYF.

CDR3 bases: TGTGCCAGCAGCCCGCTAACAGGGTCCCATAATTCACCCCTCCACTTT. It translates to CASSPLTGSHNSPLHF. This rearrangement joins TRBV9 to TRBJ1-6, with D perhaps TRBD1 (6 bases). Trimming cost V 4 bases and J 5 bases, with 16 bases left between them. CDR3 length: 16 residues. Germline V gene lookup returns CDR1 SGDLS and CDR2 YYNGEE.

CDR3 region: CASSASPTGGNYGYTF. The CDR3 nucleotides are TGTGCCAGCAGCGCATCCCCCACAGGAGGTAACTATGGCTACACCTTC. The chain combines TRBV9 with TRBJ1-2; tentative D call: TRBD1 (5 bases). This CDR3 is 16 amino acids long. Germline assignment: CDR1 SGDLS and CDR2 YYNGEE. Trimming cost V 3 bases and J 1 base, with 16 bases left between them.

The chain uses TRBV25-1 and TRBJ1-1; TRBD1 matches 9 bases. Per germline, CDR1 MGHDK and CDR2 SYGVNS. V shed 4 bases, J shed 0 bases, and the junction held 9 bases outside the gene matches. The CDR3 has 17 amino acids. The CDR3 DNA is TGTGCCAGCAGTGCTCTGGGACAGGGTATAATGAACACTGAAGCTTTCTTT. It is translated as CASSALGQGIMNTEAFF.

The chain employs TRBV7-9 and TRBJ1-2, with 7 bases that match TRBD1. Germline-derived CDR1 and CDR2 are SEHNR and FQNEAQ (reference sequence). The CDR3 length is 15 residues. The V gene end was trimmed by 5 bases and the J gene end by 4 bases; junction bases not matched to a gene: 10. The chain's CDR3 is CASSQTTGARYGYTF. CDR3 coding DNA: TGTGCCAGCAGCCAGACCACAGGGGCTCGCTATGGCTACACCTTC.